This entry lists 28 T cell receptor beta chains sequenced from one sample in a study of T cell responses to AZD1222 COVID-19 vaccine. TCRdb keeps only in-frame clones here, not all; method: immunoSEQ multiplex PCR. Of fewer than 120,000 clones in the sample, less than 95% are singletons; the top ten hold around 2.8%. Sequences were derived from peripheral blood, sampled 28 days after the second AZD1222 dose. The origin of the receptors is an adult who received the AZD1222 COVID-19 vaccine.

The chain combines TRBV5-1 with TRBJ1-2; D is uncertain. Germline V lookup: CDR1 SGHRS, CDR2 YFSETQ. The V end was cut by 0 bases, the J end by 4 bases, with 7 bases between. This CDR3 region has 13 residues. The CDR3 DNA follows: TGCGCCAGCAGCTTGGAAGATATCTATGGCTACACCTTC. Its translation: CASSLEDIYGYTF.

This chain uses TRBV7-9 with TRBJ1-1; the D is unclear. The ends were cut back, 1 base at V and 4 bases at J, with 7 bases in the middle. This CDR3 has 13 residues. CDR1 and CDR2 (germline): SEHNR, FQNEAQ (reference sequence). The CDR3, as DNA: TGTGCCAGCAGCTTAGACCCCTCCACTGAAGCTTTCTTT. It codes for CASSLDPSTEAFF.

The table lists this clone with a count of one. V gene TRBV2 combines with J gene TRBJ1-1; a weak D match, TRBD1 (6 bases). This CDR3 has 14 residues. The germline V and J ends were trimmed by 6 bases and 0 bases, with 11 bases remaining between them. Germline lookup yields CDR1 SNHLY and CDR2 FYNNEI. The DNA for the CDR3 is TGTGCCAGCAGAAGGACAGTATTGAACACTGAAGCTTTCTTT. Its protein is CASRRTVLNTEAFF.

About this clone itself: The sample holds other DNA sequences that translate to the same CDR3. This chain connects TRBV19 to TRBJ1-6; D is unclear. Germline V CDR1 and CDR2: LNHDA, SQIVND (reference sequence). This CDR3 has 14 amino acids. The V end was cut by 5 bases, the J end by 4 bases, with 9 bases between. This CDR3 is CASSFTSYNSPLHF. CDR3 nucleotides: TGTGCCAGTAGTTTTACCTCATATAATTCACCCCTCCACTTT.

V usage is TRBV5-1 and J usage is TRBJ2-5; D unclear. Germline V CDR1 and CDR2: SGHRS, YFSETQ. Trimming took 0 bases from V and 5 from J, leaving 5 bases between them. This CDR3 is 12 amino acids long. As DNA, the CDR3 is TGCGCCAGCAGCTTGGCCGGGGAGACCCAGTACTTC. Translated: CASSLAGETQYF.

V gene TRBV27 combines with J gene TRBJ1-2; 7 bases are a match to TRBD1. Germline loops: CDR1 MNHEY, CDR2 SMNVEV (reference sequence). V shed 3 bases and J 8 bases; nucleotides not matched to a gene: 6. The CDR3 spans 13 residues. The CDR3 region has the DNA TGTGCCAGCAGTTTCAGGGGGTCTGGAGGCTACACCTTC. Protein product: CASSFRGSGGYTF.

DNA of the CDR3: TGTGCCAGCAGCTATAGTCCGGACAGGGGCATGTATGGCTACACCTTC. Translating gives CASSYSPDRGMYGYTF. The V and J genes are TRBV11-2 and TRBJ1-2; 9 bases are a match to TRBD1. The CDR3 has 16 amino acids. Germline V lookup: CDR1 SGHAT, CDR2 FQNNGV. V lost 4 bases, J lost 5 bases, and 11 bases stayed unmatched. Combining the CDR3 with reference TRBV11-2 and TRBJ1-2 gives the whole variable domain EAGVAQSPRYKIIEKRQSVAFWCNPISGHATLYWYQQILGQGPKLLIQFQNNGVVDDSQLPKDRFSAERLKGVDSTLKIQPAKLEDSAVYLCASSYSPDRGMYGYTFGSGTRLTVV.

The V gene is TRBV5-4, the J gene TRBJ1-3, with D possibly matching TRBD1 (6 bases). Trimming removed 4 bases at V and 4 bases at J, with 21 bases between. The CDR3 sequence is 17 residues long. Germline V gives CDR1 SGHNT, CDR2 YYREEE (reference sequence). The CDR3 nucleotides are TGTGCCAGCAGCGATGGGACCGGGGGCAGGAGCGGAAACACCATATATTTT. This sequence encodes CASSDGTGGRSGNTIYF.

The rearrangement joins TRBV29-1 to TRBJ1-2, with D unresolved. Trimming shortened V by 2 bases and J by 1 base, and 5 bases separated the two germline ends. The CDR3 extends over 12 amino acids. The germline V gene has CDR1 SQVTM and CDR2 ANQGSEA. CDR3 sequence reads: CSVEQHNYGYTF. The CDR3 region has the DNA TGCAGCGTTGAACAGCATAACTATGGCTACACCTTC.

The chain joins TRBV7-2 to TRBJ2-7; TRBD2 matches 7 bases. CDR3 length: 16 residues. V lost 4 bases, J lost 2 bases, and 11 bases stayed unmatched. The V gene's germline CDR1 is SGHTA and CDR2 FQGNSA. Here the CDR3 reads CASSSGGTTGAYEQYF. The DNA of the CDR3 is TGTGCCAGCAGCTCCGGAGGGACTACCGGTGCCTACGAGCAGTACTTC.

The chain carries TRBV6-5 and TRBJ1-1; possibly TRBD1 for D (6 bases). The V end was cut by 0 bases, the J end by 4 bases, with 9 bases between. CDR1 MNHEY and CDR2 SVGAGI come from the germline V gene. The length of the CDR3 is 14 residues. The chain's CDR3 is CASSYSGGATEAFF. CDR3 DNA: TGTGCCAGCAGTTACTCAGGGGGTGCCACTGAAGCTTTCTTT.

The V and J genes are TRBV5-1 and TRBJ1-1; possible D gene TRBD1, 6 bases. Germline V gene sequence: CDR1 SGHRS, CDR2 YFSETQ. The V end was cut by 0 bases, the J end by 0 bases, with 15 bases between. This CDR3 region has 17 residues. The CDR3 protein is CASSLEGQLVMNTEAFF. The CDR3 region has the DNA TGCGCCAGCAGCTTGGAAGGACAGCTCGTCATGAACACTGAAGCTTTCTTT.

The chain joins TRBV5-1 to TRBJ2-2; no firm D call. CDR1 is SGHRS and CDR2 is YFSETQ in the germline V gene. Trimming took 5 bases from V and 5 from J, leaving 16 bases between them. This CDR3 is 15 amino acids long. This CDR3 reads CASRLTSVGTGELFF. CDR3 bases: TGCGCCAGCAGACTTACGTCAGTAGGGACCGGGGAGCTGTTTTTT.

The chain recombines TRBV2 with TRBJ1-1; D possibly corresponds to TRBD1 (6 bases). This CDR3 has 14 amino acids. Germline-derived CDR1 and CDR2 are SNHLY and FYNNEI. V lost 10 bases to trimming and J lost 0 bases, with 15 bases between them. DNA of the CDR3: TGTGCCACCGCTCTACAGGGCCTGAACACTGAAGCTTTCTTT. This encodes CATALQGLNTEAFF.

The rearrangement joins TRBV7-8 to TRBJ1-5, with D uncertain. V lost 2 bases, J lost 1 base, and 9 bases lay in between. Germline values: CDR1 SGHVS, CDR2 FQNEAQ. The CDR3 is made up of 15 amino acids. CDR3 residues: CASSLQIGSNQPQHF. CDR3 nucleotide sequence: TGTGCCAGCAGCTTACAGATCGGGAGCAATCAGCCCCAGCATTTT.

This rearrangement joins TRBV5-1 to TRBJ2-5; perhaps TRBD1 as D (6 bases). Germline V gene data show CDR1 as SGHRS and CDR2 as YFSETQ. The ends were cut back, 9 bases at V and 5 bases at J, with 23 bases in the middle. The CDR3 runs to 15 residues. The DNA for the CDR3 is TGCGCCACCTCAGCCAGGGGAGACGGTGAGGAGACCCAGTACTTC. It yields the protein CATSARGDGEETQYF.

The V call is TRBV7-2, the J call TRBJ2-7, with a weak D call TRBD2 (7 bases). V lost 5 bases and J 6 bases, leaving 20 bases between the germline ends. The length of the CDR3 is 15 residues. Germline V gene lookup returns CDR1 SGHTA and CDR2 FQGNSA. CDR3 DNA sequence: TGTGCCAGCAGCCTTGATGCGGGGGCAGGCGGCGAGCAGTACTTC. This gives the protein CASSLDAGAGGEQYF. Full variable domain (missing parts from reference TRBV7-2 and TRBJ2-7): GAGVSQSPSNKVTEKGKDVELRCDPISGHTALYWYRQSLGQGLEFLIYFQGNSAPDKSGLPSDRFSAERTGGSVSTLTIQRTQQEDSAVYLCASSLDAGAGGEQYFGPGTRLTVT.

The rearrangement uses TRBV2 and TRBJ1-1; no clear D gene. Trimming took off 7 bases at V and 1 base at J, with 16 bases between the two ends. Germline V gene sequence: CDR1 SNHLY, CDR2 FYNNEI. The CDR3 is made up of 15 amino acids. This CDR3 is CASKLAGVSNTEAFF. For the CDR3, the DNA is TGTGCCAGCAAGTTAGCCGGAGTTTCGAACACTGAAGCTTTCTTT.

The V gene is TRBV5-1, the J gene TRBJ1-1, with D possibly being TRBD1 (5 bases). CDR3 length equals 16 residues. The V end lost 9 bases, the J end lost 5 bases, and 26 bases lay between the germline ends. Germline V gene sequence: CDR1 SGHRS, CDR2 YFSETQ. The chain's CDR3 is CATQPGHTAEGTEAFF. The CDR3, as DNA: TGCGCCACCCAACCGGGGCACACGGCCGAGGGTACTGAAGCTTTCTTT.

The CDR3 sequence is CASSVQGAAGNTIYF. The CDR3 region has the DNA TGTGCCAGCAGCGTGCAGGGGGCGGCTGGAAACACCATATATTTT. V and J are TRBV5-4 and TRBJ1-3, with TRBD1 matching over 8 bases. This CDR3 comprises 15 residues. J was trimmed by 2 bases and V by 4 bases; bases with no gene match: 5. Germline CDR1 and CDR2: SGHNT and YYREEE (reference sequence).

The chain recombines TRBV30 with TRBJ2-6, with 8 bases aligning to TRBD1. This CDR3 has 16 residues. Trimming cost V 7 bases and J 0 bases; bases outside gene matches: 8. Germline loops: CDR1 GTSNPN, CDR2 SVGIG (reference sequence). CDR3 DNA: TGTGCCTTCTCCGGGACAGGCATCTCTGGGGCCAACGTCCTGACTTTC. It translates to CAFSGTGISGANVLTF. Based on the CDR3 plus reference TRBV30 and TRBJ2-6, the full variable domain is SQTIHQWPATLVQPVGSPLSLECTVEGTSNPNLYWYRQAAGRGLQLLFYSVGIGQISSEVPQNLSASRPQDRQFILSSKKLLLSDSGFYLCAFSGTGISGANVLTFGAGSRLTVL.

This chain joins TRBV6-5 and TRBJ2-7, with TRBD1 as a possible D gene (6 bases). The V and J ends lost 0 bases and 9 bases respectively, with 15 bases between them. CDR3 length equals 14 residues. From germline, CDR1 is MNHEY and CDR2 SVGAGI. For the CDR3, the DNA is TGTGCCAGCAGTTACTCTGACGACAGGCCGGGGCAGTACTTC. Its translation is CASSYSDDRPGQYF.

The genes are TRBV6-2 or TRBV6-3 and TRBJ2-7; 8 bases line up with TRBD2. Trimming cost V 4 bases and J 2 bases; bases outside gene matches: 4. CDR3 length: 14 amino acids. Looked up from germline, CDR1 is MNHEY and CDR2 is SVGEGT. The CDR3 bases are TGTGCCAGCAGTTTACAGCGGGGGACCTACGAGCAGTACTTC. Translated: CASSLQRGTYEQYF.

The chain joins TRBV10-3 to TRBJ1-2, with a tentative D call TRBD1 (5 bases). This CDR3 is 16 amino acids long. V was pared by 6 bases and J by 3 bases, with 20 bases between. Germline CDR1 ENHRY, CDR2 SYGVKD. The CDR3 DNA follows: TGTGCCATCAGATCCACCCCCGGGACCTATCACTATGGCTACACCTTC. Translating gives CAIRSTPGTYHYGYTF.

The V gene is TRBV11-3, the J gene TRBJ2-2; no definite D call. The CDR3 covers 13 residues. Germline CDR1 and CDR2: SGHNT and YENEEA. V lost 4 bases and J lost 5, with 8 bases in between. The DNA for the CDR3 is TGTGCCAGCAGCTATACAGTTACCGGGGAGCTGTTTTTT. Its protein is CASSYTVTGELFF. Variable domain in full (rest from reference TRBV11-3 and TRBJ2-2): EAGVVQSPRYKIIEKKQPVAFWCNPISGHNTLYWYLQNLGQGPELLIRYENEEAVDDSQLPKDRFSAERLKGVDSTLKIQPAELGDSAVYLCASSYTVTGELFFGEGSRLTVL.

This clone appeared a single time. The gene calls are TRBV27 and TRBJ2-1, with TRBD2 matching 9 bases. This CDR3 spans 16 amino acids. Germline lookup yields CDR1 MNHEY and CDR2 SMNVEV (reference sequence). With V trimmed by 8 bases and J by 3 bases, 11 bases remained unmatched. CDR3 nucleotides: TGTGCCAGCGGTAAAATTAGCGGGAGAATCTACAATGAGCAGTTCTTC. It translates to CASGKISGRIYNEQFF.

The chain links TRBV6-5 to TRBJ1-3; D remains ambiguous. Germline CDR1 is MNHEY and CDR2 is SVGAGI. The CDR3 runs 14 residues. V dropped 2 bases and J dropped 5 bases, with 10 bases sitting between them. CDR3 nucleotide sequence: TGTGCCAGCAGTTACAGTGGCGGTAGAAACACCATATATTTT. Protein: CASSYSGGRNTIYF.

The sample holds one count of this clone. V is TRBV2 and J is TRBJ1-1, with 8 bases matching TRBD1. Germline CDR1 SNHLY, CDR2 FYNNEI. Trimming took 8 bases from V and 1 from J; bases not matched to a gene: 3. The CDR3 spans 13 residues. The CDR3 bases are TGTGCCAGCGAGGACAGGGAGAACACTGAAGCTTTCTTT. Translation: CASEDRENTEAFF. Supplemented by reference TRBV2 and TRBJ1-1, the full variable domain reads EPEVTQTPSHQVTQMGQEVILRCVPISNHLYFYWYRQILGQKVEFLVSFYNNEISEKSEIFDDQFSVERPDGSNFTLKIRSTKLEDSAMYFCASEDRENTEAFFGQGTRLTVV.